The clone carrying this TCR beta chain occurred many times. The source of the sample is a study of regulatory T cells in long-lasting Graves disease. The time point here: newly diagnosed GD, antithyroid drugs for less than 3 months. With RNA extracted from PBMCs as input, the TCR library was made. Staff took approximately 8.7 milliliters of peripheral blood and put it into EDTA tubes. Library construction for TCR beta used iRepertoire HTBI primers and Arm-PCR of CDR3 regions. A single record per CDR3 protein comes from TCRdb applying MiXCR to the multiplex PCR reads. Of some 500,000 distinct CDR3 sequences listed, approximately 13% are singletons. This sample also appeared in a second study, on T cells in Graves' hyperthyroidism and ophthalmopathy. From that report: TCR CDR3 regions were first amplified by RT-PCR with HTBI primers. Blood shared most expanded thyroid clonotypes above 0.001.

The specimen was peripheral blood mononuclear cells (PBMCs), collected at new diagnosis, from a patient treated with antithyroid drugs. The origin of this receptor is a man aged 25-45 years with Graves disease.

The CDR3 nucleotides read TGTGCCAGCAGCGTAGCTGCTAGCGGGAGTCGTTCCTACAATGAGCAGTTCTTC. Its protein is CASSVAASGSRSYNEQFF. The chain combines TRBV9 with TRBJ2-1; 10 positions agree with TRBD2. This CDR3 spans 18 amino acids. V lost 0 bases, J lost 1 base, and 7 bases stayed unmatched. CDR1 and CDR2 (germline): SGDLS, YYNGEE.